This TCR beta chain was recorded in a study of beta chain features in type 1 diabetes (dated by TCRdb to the late 2010s). For context, the study as a whole: Patients and healthy donors did not differ in mean age, gender distribution, total cell number or subset yield. A total of roughly 100 million sorted cells were examined across all samples, and RNA yield correlated strongly with the number of cells per subset. In the study, recently diagnosed type 1 diabetes patients and matched healthy donors were compared on the TCRB repertoires of their sorted circulating CD4+ T cell subsets. Naive and central memory subsets were obtained from all 30 or so donors, but regulatory and stem cell-like memory subsets were isolated from only 8 patients and roughly eight healthy donors.

Each donor gave one peripheral blood draw, about 110 mL on average, collected into heparinised tubes. Naive, central memory, regulatory and stem cell-like memory CD4+ T cells were sorted on a BD FACSAria II using a panel including CD45RO, CCR7, CD25, CD127, CD95 and CD27. Purity was above 98% for every sorted population. PBMCs were isolated immediately by Lymphoprep density gradient centrifugation and stained directly without culture. So that batch effects would be minimized, each experiment stained and sorted samples in pairs, pairing one healthy donor with one patient. The entire amount of isolated RNA was reverse transcribed using the High Capacity cDNA Reverse Transcription Kit, so the sequenced TCRB transcripts were expressed ones. Deep immunoSEQ sequencing was applied to naive, central memory and regulatory T cell samples, giving an average of roughly 3.5 million total reads per sample. After sorted cells were lysed in RLT buffer, RNA was extracted with DNase-treated RNeasy Micro or Mini kits, with the choice depending on cell number. Each cell subset was processed separately to prevent cross-contamination, with patient and healthy donor samples processed together. The immunoSEQ multiplex PCR was used to amplify TCRB sequences from cDNA, generating 87-bp fragments that spanned the CDR3 region. The amplicons were sequenced using the Illumina HiSeq platform. Processing in the source paper ran as follows. Synthetic template baselines were used to correct PCR bias computationally, reads within Hamming distance 2 were collapsed together, and singletons that could not be merged were discarded. Reads were aligned to IMGT to assign V, D and J genes, CDR3 length, and insertions or deletions at six rearrangement sites. Within each subset, clonotype counts were normalized to sorted cell number, after which true diversity and Gini coefficients were computed with the tcR R package. The overlap coefficient, calculated on TCRB nucleotide sequences, was used to measure repertoire sharing. In its TCRdb copy, this immuneACCESS table keeps in-frame sequences only and misses some clones. Where compared with another copy, unresolved V genes explain less than half of these, and the others have no known cause. That table furnishes V, J and clone size, whereas the DNA furnished D and trimming. The sample table holds fewer than 200,000 clones, of which about 13% were seen once. The ten largest make up 0.6% to 0.8% of the sample.

The paper as a whole reports these results and caveats: PCR might favor shorter templates, but patient and control samples were amplified and corrected together, so any skew would affect both groups equally. Patients with type 1 diabetes made fewer insertions and deleted more nucleotides at VDJ recombination sites, implying thymic rearrangement abnormalities. Type 1 diabetes patients showed a moderate but significant shortening of TCRB CDR3 length in all four CD4+ subsets. Naive, central memory and regulatory TCRB repertoires appeared to be more similar among patients than among healthy donors. Only small numbers of individuals were included in the HLA sub-analyses, which left unresolved whether HLA type had any influence on TCRB rearrangement. Because cDNA was sequenced instead of genomic DNA, highly expressing activated cells could be over-represented, though the groups showed no difference in activation or CD3 levels.

This clone came up a few times. What antigen it recognizes has not been identified. No base qualities exist here, and no much larger clone lies one base off it. This TCR was sampled from a woman younger than 35 in good health. Sample: central memory CD4+ T cells from blood.

Read as DNA, the sequence is TGTGCCAGCAGTTCCACCTCGGACAGGGGATACTACGAGCAGTACTTC. Its protein reads: CASSSTSDRGYYEQYF. The sequence links TRBV6-5 to TRBJ2-7, with TRBD1 matching 9 junction bases. Via the germline V gene, CDR1 is MNHEY and CDR2 SVGAGI. Including the terminal cysteine and phenylalanine, the CDR3 comprises 16 residues. The entry retains the CDR3 DNA only, 48 bases that are in frame from base 1. From V the trimming removes 4 bases and from J it removes 3 bases, while the gene matches leave 10 bases of the junction unaccounted for.